This T cell receptor beta chain was retrieved from a study of blood T cell repertoires in COVID-19. This CDR3 region has 15 residues. V shed 4 bases, J shed 1 base, and the junction held 3 bases outside the gene matches. Per the germline V gene, CDR1 is SGHTA and CDR2 is FQGNSA. As processed by the authors: Amplified reference gene primers provided the basis for estimating nucleated cell counts. Only in-frame clones appear in the TCRdb table, and some are missing; sequencing was by immunoSEQ multiplex PCR. V, J and clone size are taken as reported in that table, and D and trimming were inferred from the DNA itself. The table includes under 300,000 clones, 88% detected once. On this clone itself: Within the sample, other DNA sequences also encode this same CDR3.

The sequence was collected from a woman aged 50 to 60 who had recovered from COVID-19. The sequencing sample was made of PBMCs or T cells enriched from blood (not recorded which). J is TRBJ2-1 and V is TRBV7-2, with TRBD1 matching over 8 bases. This chain's CDR3 is CASSSDRASYNEQFF. Written as DNA, the CDR3 is TGTGCCAGCAGCTCGGACAGGGCTTCCTACAATGAGCAGTTCTTC.